Listed below are T cell receptor beta chains from one sample, sequenced in a study of T cell responses to AZD1222 COVID-19 vaccine. Generated by immunoSEQ multiplex PCR, the TCRdb table keeps only in-frame clones and is missing some. The sample has some 150,000 clones; roughly nine tenths are singletons. The starting material was peripheral blood, obtained on day 0 of AZD1222 vaccination. The receptors were gathered from an adult in good health. Each CDR3 is given with its conserved first and last residue. The order of the fields is D gene, J gene, V gene, clone size, CDR3 DNA, CDR3 protein. The D gene is left open where the match is weak. Not all rows give a size; the values are once, few, many and, for expanded clones, a class.

>TRBD1|TRBJ1-4|TRBV10-2|NA
TGCGCCAGCATGAGGGACAGGGGGGGCGAAAAACTGTTTTTT
CASMRDRGGEKLFF
>TRBD1|TRBJ2-4|TRBV24-1|NA
TGTGCCACCAGTGAACGGGACAGGGGAAACATTCAGTACTTC
CATSERDRGNIQYF
>NA|TRBJ2-5|TRBV5-4|NA
TGTGCCAGCAGCTTAAATAGAGAGACCCAGTACTTC
CASSLNRETQYF
>NA|TRBJ2-7|TRBV21-1|NA
TGTGCCAGCAGCCGAGGCAGGAACTCCTACGAGCAGTACTTC
CASSRGRNSYEQYF
>NA|TRBJ2-5|TRBV7-6|NA
TGTGCCAGCAGCTTCAGTGCCGGGCAAGAGACCCAGTACTTC
CASSFSAGQETQYF
>NA|TRBJ1-2|TRBV7-2|NA
TGTGCCAGCAGCTTAGGGGCCGGCTATGGCTACACCTTC
CASSLGAGYGYTF
>TRBD2|TRBJ2-1|TRBV28|NA
TGTGCCACCTTGGGACTAGCGGGGGGTTACAATGAGCAGTTCTTC
CATLGLAGGYNEQFF
>TRBD2|TRBJ2-7|TRBV29-1|NA
TGCAGCGGCTTGGTAGCGCAGCGGGGGGTCTACGAGCAGTACTTC
CSGLVAQRGVYEQYF
>NA|TRBJ2-1|TRBV6-2/TRBV6-3|once
TGTGCCAGCAGTTACTGGGCCCAGGGTGAGCAGTTCTTC
CASSYWAQGEQFF
>NA|TRBJ1-2|TRBV7-2|NA
TGTGCCAGCAGCCTCGACAGCCCTACGAACTATGGCTACACCTTC
CASSLDSPTNYGYTF
>NA|TRBJ1-5|TRBV6-5|NA
TGTGCCAGCAGTTACCCCGGGCAGACCCAGCATTTT
CASSYPGQTQHF
>NA|TRBJ2-3|TRBV12-3/TRBV12-4|NA
TGTGCCAGCAGTTTAGGGGACTCAGATACGCAGTATTTT
CASSLGDSDTQYF
>TRBD1|TRBJ2-2|TRBV2|NA
TGTGCCAGCAGACGCACAGGGGCAGCCGGGGAGCTGTTTTTT
CASRRTGAAGELFF
>NA|TRBJ2-3|TRBV7-9|once
TGTGCCAGCAGCTCGGTGGCCATCACAGATACGCAGTATTTT
CASSSVAITDTQYF
>NA|TRBJ1-1|TRBV7-2|NA
TGTGCCAGCAGCTCAAGACACAACACTGAAGCTTTCTTT
CASSSRHNTEAFF
>NA|TRBJ1-1|TRBV6-5|NA
TGTGCCAGCAGATTCCCGGGGAGGGCCCTCCCTGAAGCTTTCTTT
CASRFPGRALPEAFF
>TRBD1|TRBJ1-3|TRBV6-5|NA
TGTGCCAGCAGTTACACAGGGGGTAGCTCTGGAAACACCATATATTTT
CASSYTGGSSGNTIYF
>NA|TRBJ1-2|TRBV7-9|few
TGTGCCAGCTCCCGATCCGGGGGGGCGGCTAACTATGGCTACACCTTC
CASSRSGGAANYGYTF
>NA|TRBJ1-6|TRBV6-2/TRBV6-3|NA
TGTGCCAGCAGTTACTCGGGAACTTCACCCCTCCACTTT
CASSYSGTSPLHF
>NA|TRBJ2-7|TRBV11-3|NA
TGTGCCAGCAGCCGGGGGGAGGGGGGGGCCTACGAGCAGTACTTC
CASSRGEGGAYEQYF
>TRBD1|TRBJ2-1|TRBV6-2/TRBV6-3|NA
TGTGCCAGCAGTTTAGACCGACAGGGGGCCTCCTACAATGAGCAGTTCTTC
CASSLDRQGASYNEQFF
>NA|TRBJ1-2|TRBV10-3|NA
TGTGCCATCAGTGCAGATCCCGGCGGCTACACCTTC
CAISADPGGYTF
>NA|TRBJ1-2|TRBV14|NA
TGTGCCAGCAGCCAATCCGGCGGCGGGGGCTATGGCTACACCTTC
CASSQSGGGGYGYTF
>NA|TRBJ1-3|TRBV18|NA
TGTGCCAGCTCACCAATGGGAATCACCTCTGGAAACACCATATATTTT
CASSPMGITSGNTIYF
>TRBD2|TRBJ2-7|TRBV9|NA
TGTGCCAGCAGCGTAGTCGGGGGGGCCTCCGAGCAGTACTTC
CASSVVGGASEQYF
>NA|TRBJ2-7|TRBV6-5|NA
TGTGCCAGCATTACCGGGGGCACCTACGAGCAGTACTTC
CASITGGTYEQYF
>NA|TRBJ1-6|TRBV6-2/TRBV6-3|NA
TGTGCCAGCAGTTACTCGACCGGGGTGGACTCACCCCTCCACTTT
CASSYSTGVDSPLHF
>NA|TRBJ1-5|TRBV7-2|NA
TGTGCCAGCAGCTTATTTAGAGATCAGCCCCAGCATTTT
CASSLFRDQPQHF
>TRBD2|TRBJ2-5|TRBV27|NA
TGTGCCAGCAGTTCTACTAGCGGGGGTTTTGGAGAGACCCAGTACTTC
CASSSTSGGFGETQYF